The rows below give T cell receptor beta chains drawn from one sample of a study of OX40 agonist ivuxolimab in advanced cancers. Libraries were prepared by immunoSEQ multiplex PCR; TCRdb keeps only in-frame clonotypes and omits some of them. The sample yields 70,000 to 75,000 clones, roughly 87% seen once. The input for sequencing was CD4+ or CD8+ T cells sorted from blood, taken in a trial of the OX40 agonist ivuxolimab. The receptors here all came from an adult with an advanced solid tumor such as melanoma, head and neck, liver or kidney cancer. CDR3s include the opening cysteine and the closing phenylalanine or tryptophan. The order of the fields is D gene, clone size, V gene, J gene, CDR3 DNA, CDR3 protein. A D gene is named only where the DNA matches it firmly. The size entry is marked missing in some rows and otherwise reads once, few, many or a size class.

D: -
size: -
V: TRBV7-2
J: TRBJ1-1
DNA: TGTGCCAGCAGCTTAGCACTAAAGGGGAACAGTGAAGCTTTCTTT
CDR3: CASSLALKGNSEAFF

D: TRBD1
size: few
V: TRBV25-1
J: TRBJ1-2
DNA: TGTGCCAGCAGTGCGAACCGGGACAGCCCTTCCTACACCTTC
CDR3: CASSANRDSPSYTF

D: -
size: -
V: TRBV28
J: TRBJ2-2
DNA: TGTGCCAGCAGTTTGCGCTCCGGGGAGCTGTTTTTT
CDR3: CASSLRSGELFF

D: -
size: few
V: TRBV7-9
J: TRBJ2-4
DNA: TGTGCCAGCAGCCCAAGAGGGGGGCCGCGCGAAAACATTCAGTACTTC
CDR3: CASSPRGGPRENIQYF

D: -
size: -
V: TRBV6-6
J: TRBJ2-7
DNA: TGTGCCAGCACCGGGGCCCACTACGAGCAGTACTTC
CDR3: CASTGAHYEQYF

D: TRBD2
size: few
V: TRBV4-1
J: TRBJ2-3
DNA: TGCGCCAGCAGGAGAGCGGGGACAGATACGCAGTATTTT
CDR3: CASRRAGTDTQYF

D: -
size: -
V: TRBV5-4
J: TRBJ1-2
DNA: TGTGCCAGCAGCCCAAAACATACAGGGAGGGGCTATGGCTACACCTTC
CDR3: CASSPKHTGRGYGYTF

D: -
size: -
V: TRBV7-3
J: TRBJ2-5
DNA: TGTGCCAGCAGCTTAAGCGGGATGGGAGAGACCCAGTACTTC
CDR3: CASSLSGMGETQYF

D: -
size: -
V: TRBV4-1
J: TRBJ2-6
DNA: TGCGCCAGCAGCCAAGAAGGGGGGGCGGGGGCCAACGTCCTGACTTTC
CDR3: CASSQEGGAGANVLTF

D: TRBD2
size: -
V: TRBV11-3
J: TRBJ2-7
DNA: TGTGCCAGCAGCCCCCCAGGACTAGCGGCCTCCTACGAGCAGTACTTC
CDR3: CASSPPGLAASYEQYF

D: -
size: -
V: TRBV19
J: TRBJ2-3
DNA: TGTGCCAGTAGTAAGGGGAGAGGGGCAGATACGCAGTATTTT
CDR3: CASSKGRGADTQYF

D: -
size: -
V: TRBV6-1
J: TRBJ1-1
DNA: TGTGCCAGCAGTGAGCGGTTAATGAGGACTGAAGCTTTCTTT
CDR3: CASSERLMRTEAFF

D: -
size: -
V: TRBV28
J: TRBJ1-2
DNA: TGTGCCAGCAGTTTGGGTGGTGGTGGCTACACCTTC
CDR3: CASSLGGGGYTF

D: -
size: -
V: TRBV4-3
J: TRBJ1-2
DNA: TGCGCCAGCAGCCAAGTGGAGGGAATGGGGTATGGCTACACCTTC
CDR3: CASSQVEGMGYGYTF

D: -
size: -
V: TRBV11-2
J: TRBJ2-6
DNA: TGTGCCAGCAGCGTACAGCTCTCTGGGGCCAACGTCCTGACTTTC
CDR3: CASSVQLSGANVLTF

D: -
size: -
V: TRBV7-5
J: TRBJ1-2
DNA: TGTGTCGGGCGCGCCGGTTGGGGGGAGCGTGGCTACACCTTC
CDR3: CVGRAGWGERGYTF

D: TRBD2
size: -
V: TRBV7-2
J: TRBJ2-3
DNA: TGTGCCAGCAGCTTGGATCTAGCGGGAGGGCCCCAAGATACGCAGTATTTT
CDR3: CASSLDLAGGPQDTQYF

D: -
size: -
V: TRBV30
J: TRBJ1-1
DNA: TGTGCCTGGAGTCCCGGCCTCACCCGGACGAACACTGAAGCTTTCTTT
CDR3: CAWSPGLTRTNTEAFF

D: TRBD1
size: -
V: TRBV19
J: TRBJ2-4
DNA: TGTGCCAGTAGTATCTTGGACAGGGGGGTAGCCAAAAACATTCAGTACTTC
CDR3: CASSILDRGVAKNIQYF

D: TRBD2
size: -
V: TRBV7-2
J: TRBJ2-1
DNA: TGTGCCAGCAGCTTACAGAGCGGGGGGGGACTCAATGAGCAGTTCTTC
CDR3: CASSLQSGGGLNEQFF

D: -
size: -
V: TRBV5-6
J: TRBJ1-2
DNA: TGTGCCAGCAGCTTCACCGGGCCCCAGGGCTACACCTTC
CDR3: CASSFTGPQGYTF

D: TRBD1
size: -
V: TRBV28
J: TRBJ1-2
DNA: TGTGCCAGCATTCCGGCATCCGGACAGGGTGAGCGTGGCTACACCTTC
CDR3: CASIPASGQGERGYTF

D: -
size: -
V: TRBV5-4
J: TRBJ2-5
DNA: TGTGCCAGCAGGACGGGGGGCGCGGTGGAGACCCAGTACTTC
CDR3: CASRTGGAVETQYF

D: -
size: -
V: TRBV29-1
J: TRBJ1-1
DNA: TGCAGCGTTGATAGAGGGGGCACTGAAGCTTTCTTT
CDR3: CSVDRGGTEAFF

D: TRBD2
size: -
V: TRBV5-1
J: TRBJ2-7
DNA: TGCGCCAGCAGCTCTACTAGCGGCTGGAGCTCCTACGAGCAGTACTTC
CDR3: CASSSTSGWSSYEQYF

D: -
size: -
V: TRBV7-8
J: TRBJ1-2
DNA: TGTGCCAGCAGCTTGGCCGGCAGGGGAGGGTATGGCTACACCTTC
CDR3: CASSLAGRGGYGYTF

D: -
size: -
V: TRBV28
J: TRBJ2-7
DNA: TGTGCCAGCAGTGACCGCGGCGAGCAGTACTTC
CDR3: CASSDRGEQYF

D: -
size: -
V: TRBV4-2
J: TRBJ1-4
DNA: TGTGCCAGCAGCGAGGACCGCTACTATGAAAAACTGTTTTTT
CDR3: CASSEDRYYEKLFF

D: -
size: -
V: TRBV10-3
J: TRBJ1-5
DNA: TGTGCCATCAGTGAGTCAGGACAGCTAGGACGAGGACATCAGCCCCAGCATTTT
CDR3: CAISESGQLGRGHQPQHF

D: -
size: -
V: TRBV30
J: TRBJ1-1
DNA: TGTGCCTGGAGCCCGGCAGGCTCCCGGCGAATCACTGAAGCTTTCTTT
CDR3: CAWSPAGSRRITEAFF

D: -
size: -
V: TRBV5-1
J: TRBJ2-4
DNA: TGCGCCAGCAGCTTGGGGTACGGACTAGCCAAAAACATTCAGTACTTC
CDR3: CASSLGYGLAKNIQYF

D: -
size: -
V: TRBV11-3
J: TRBJ1-6
DNA: TGTGCCAGCAGCTTAGATATAAATTCACCCCTCCACTTT
CDR3: CASSLDINSPLHF

D: -
size: -
V: TRBV18
J: TRBJ2-1
DNA: TGTGCCAGCTCACCATGGTCGGACCAAAAGCAGTTCTTC
CDR3: CASSPWSDQKQFF

D: TRBD1
size: -
V: TRBV11-2
J: TRBJ1-2
DNA: TGTGCCAGCAGCCCTGACAGGGTCCGGGGCTACACCTTC
CDR3: CASSPDRVRGYTF

D: -
size: -
V: TRBV15
J: TRBJ1-1
DNA: TGTGCCACCAGTTTTGGGACGCTGGGGACTGAAGCTTTCTTT
CDR3: CATSFGTLGTEAFF

D: -
size: -
V: TRBV9
J: TRBJ2-1
DNA: TGTGCCAGCAGCGTGGGAGGACTGAACAATGAGCAGTTCTTC
CDR3: CASSVGGLNNEQFF

D: TRBD2
size: few
V: TRBV5-1
J: TRBJ2-1
DNA: TGCGCCAGCAGCCTACTACCGGGACTAGAGATTGAGCAGTTCTTC
CDR3: CASSLLPGLEIEQFF

D: -
size: few
V: TRBV7-9
J: TRBJ1-1
DNA: TGTGCCAGCAGTTATGGACAGCTTGAAGCTTTCTTT
CDR3: CASSYGQLEAFF

D: TRBD2
size: few
V: TRBV7-3
J: TRBJ2-2
DNA: TGTGCCAGCAGCTTAAAGGCTAGCGGGAGCGCGAGCACCGGGGAGCTGTTTTTT
CDR3: CASSLKASGSASTGELFF

D: -
size: -
V: TRBV5-1
J: TRBJ2-5
DNA: TGCGCCAGCAGCTTCGCCCCCACCCAGACCCAGTACTTC
CDR3: CASSFAPTQTQYF

D: TRBD1
size: -
V: TRBV5-1
J: TRBJ2-2
DNA: TGCGCCAGCAGCCCGGGACAGATCACCGGGGAGCTGTTTTTT
CDR3: CASSPGQITGELFF